The 9 T cell receptor beta chains below were found in one sample sequenced in a study of OX40 agonist ivuxolimab in advanced cancers. TCRdb keeps only in-frame clones here, not all; method: immunoSEQ multiplex PCR. The repertoire holds more than 60,000 clones, more than 85% seen once, with about 1.2% in the top ten. Sequenced here: CD4+ or CD8+ T cells sorted from blood, sampled in a trial of the OX40 agonist ivuxolimab. These receptors all stem from an adult with an advanced solid tumor such as melanoma, head and neck, liver or kidney cancer.

The V and J genes are TRBV19 and TRBJ2-5; D may match TRBD1 or TRBD2 (6 bases each). Germline CDR1 LNHDA, CDR2 SQIVND (reference sequence). Trimming stripped 2 bases from V and 5 bases from J, with 15 bases between. This CDR3 is built from 15 residues. The CDR3 DNA sequence: TGTGCCAGTAGTATAAAGCCGGGGGCGGTGGAGACCCAGTACTTC. As protein: CASSIKPGAVETQYF.

This clone was recorded a few times. This rearrangement joins TRBV9 to TRBJ1-4; 12 bases agree with TRBD1. The V segment lost 4 bases and the J segment 7 bases; nucleotides outside the gene matches: 5. The germline V gene has CDR1 SGDLS and CDR2 YYNGEE. The CDR3 contains 15 residues. CDR3: CASSSGTGGREKLFF. CDR3 sequence (DNA): TGTGCCAGCAGCAGTGGGACAGGGGGCCGTGAAAAACTGTTTTTT.

The chain has TRBV11-2 and TRBJ2-3, with 7 bases identical to TRBD1. Trimming removed 5 bases from V and 4 bases from J; junction bases left unmatched: 6. The CDR3 totals 14 residues. Germline values: CDR1 SGHAT, CDR2 FQNNGV. CDR3 in DNA: TGTGCCAGCAGCGTGACAGGGCGCGCAGATACGCAGTATTTT. Amino acids: CASSVTGRADTQYF.

This clone has only one observation. The CDR3 protein is CASSQTGTGYEQYF. In DNA, the CDR3 is TGTGCCAGCAGCCAAACCGGGACGGGCTACGAGCAGTACTTC. The chain links TRBV14 to TRBJ2-7; D assignment may be TRBD1 or TRBD2 (5 bases each). The CDR3 totals 14 residues. Trimming pared 2 bases from V and 3 bases from J, leaving 11 bases between. The germline gives CDR1 SGHDN, CDR2 FVKESK.

This rearrangement joins TRBV10-2 to TRBJ2-3; D is possibly TRBD1 (5 bases). The CDR3 runs to 12 residues. Germline lookup yields CDR1 WSHSY and CDR2 SAAADI. V was shortened by 4 bases and J by 7 bases, with 9 bases between the two germline ends. In nucleotides, the CDR3 is TGCGCCAGCAGTGCGACAGAAAATACGCAGTATTTT. This encodes CASSATENTQYF.

The J gene is TRBJ1-4, the V gene TRBV7-8, with D maybe TRBD1 (5 bases). CDR3 size: 15 residues. V lost 5 bases and J 7 bases, leaving 17 bases between the germline ends. Germline V gene data show CDR1 as SGHVS and CDR2 as FQNEAQ. CDR3 sequence (DNA): TGTGCCAGCAGCCCGCAAGAGGGGAAGGGTGAAAAACTGTTTTTT. Protein product: CASSPQEGKGEKLFF.

Remarks on this clone: Distinct nucleotide sequences in the sample also encode this CDR3. The chain employs TRBV5-1 and TRBJ2-5, with D unresolved. This CDR3 has 11 residues. The V and J ends lost 4 bases and 1 base respectively, with 2 bases between them. Germline loops: CDR1 SGHRS, CDR2 YFSETQ. As DNA, the CDR3 is TGCGCCAGCAGCCTCCAAGAGACCCAGTACTTC. As protein: CASSLQETQYF. Variable domain in full (rest from reference TRBV5-1 and TRBJ2-5): KAGVTQTPRYLIKTRGQQVTLSCSPISGHRSVSWYQQTPGQGLQFLFEYFSETQRNKGNFPGRFSGRQFSNSRSEMNVSTLELGDSALYLCASSLQETQYFGPGTRLLVL.

The V gene is TRBV7-6, the J gene TRBJ2-7; D is unclear. The CDR3 sequence is 12 residues long. CDR1 and CDR2 (germline): SGHVS, FNYEAQ. Trimming shortened V by 1 base and J by 7 bases, and 8 bases separated the two germline ends. The CDR3 loop reads CASSLGVGEQYF. CDR3 coding DNA: TGTGCCAGCAGCTTAGGAGTAGGAGAGCAGTACTTC.

The V gene is TRBV11-2, the J gene TRBJ2-3; D may be TRBD1 or TRBD2 (5 bases each). CDR3 length equals 15 residues. Germline V gives CDR1 SGHAT, CDR2 FQNNGV. V shed 2 bases and J shed 6 bases, with 15 bases lying between them. The CDR3 DNA reads TGTGCCAGCAGCTTAAAACTAGGGAAGGGGGATACGCAGTATTTT. Translation gives CASSLKLGKGDTQYF.